These 15 T cell receptor beta chains originate from one sample sequenced in a study of T cell responses to AZD1222 COVID-19 vaccine. The method was immunoSEQ multiplex PCR; TCRdb's version includes in-frame clones alone and lacks a portion of them. The sample contains 160,000 or so clones, 90% of which appear only once. The source was peripheral blood, collected on day 0 of AZD1222 vaccination. These receptors were collected from an adult in good health.

The CDR3 DNA is TGTGCCAGCAGTTACTCGAGCCTAGCGGGCACAGATACGCAGTATTTT. Its protein is CASSYSSLAGTDTQYF. V usage is TRBV6-5 and J usage is TRBJ2-3, with 7 bases that match TRBD2. Trimming at V came to 0 bases and at J to 1 base, leaving 4 bases not matched to a gene. This CDR3 comprises 16 residues. Germline V gene sequence: CDR1 MNHEY, CDR2 SVGAGI.

V gene TRBV12-3 or TRBV12-4 combines with J gene TRBJ1-1, with D hard to call. Deletions cut 6 bases from V and 3 bases from J, with 8 bases between. This CDR3 spans 12 amino acids. This CDR3 is CASRLQYTEAFF. The CDR3, as DNA: TGTGCCAGCAGGCTTCAGTACACTGAAGCTTTCTTT.

V usage is TRBV4-3 and J usage is TRBJ1-1; no reliable D call. The CDR3 has 13 residues. Germline V lookup: CDR1 LGHNA, CDR2 YSLEER. The germline V and J ends were trimmed by 0 bases and 5 bases, with 7 bases remaining between them. The CDR3 region is CASSQDDRTEAFF. The CDR3 nucleotides are TGCGCCAGCAGCCAAGATGACCGAACTGAAGCTTTCTTT.

The chain has TRBV5-1 and TRBJ2-1; 13 nucleotides align to TRBD2. V was clipped by 4 bases and J by 0 bases; unmatched bases: 7. Germline V gives CDR1 SGHRS, CDR2 YFSETQ. This CDR3 has 18 amino acids. CDR3 residues: CASSAGLAGIGSYNEQFF. The CDR3 DNA follows: TGCGCCAGCAGCGCGGGACTAGCGGGAATCGGCTCCTACAATGAGCAGTTCTTC. Together with reference TRBV5-1 and TRBJ2-1, the CDR3 gives the full variable domain: KAGVTQTPRYLIKTRGQQVTLSCSPISGHRSVSWYQQTPGQGLQFLFEYFSETQRNKGNFPGRFSGRQFSNSRSEMNVSTLELGDSALYLCASSAGLAGIGSYNEQFFGPGTRLTVL.

The V call is TRBV30, the J call TRBJ1-1; TRBD1 agrees at 10 bases. The CDR3 runs to 11 residues. Germline CDR1 and CDR2: GTSNPN and SVGIG (reference sequence). The J segment lost 11 bases and the V segment lost 4 bases, leaving 4 bases of the junction unmatched. The CDR3 region has the DNA TGTGCCTGGACACGGACAGGGGGTGCTTTCTTT. Translation gives CAWTRTGGAFF.

The V gene is TRBV7-9, the J gene TRBJ2-1, with 10 bases aligning to TRBD2. Per germline, CDR1 SEHNR and CDR2 FQNEAQ (reference sequence). Trimming cost V 5 bases and J 4 bases; bases outside gene matches: 11. The CDR3 covers 17 residues. The CDR3 here is CASSRTSGGALYNEQFF. DNA for the CDR3: TGTGCCAGCAGCCGGACTAGCGGAGGGGCGCTTTACAATGAGCAGTTCTTC.

The rearrangement joins TRBV1 to TRBJ2-7; TRBD2 is the table's D call and was not checked against the DNA. TRBV1 is tagged as a pseudogene. The CDR3 length is 14 residues. The CDR3 nucleotides are TGCACCAGCAGCTGCGGGAGCCCCTCGGGCGAGCAGTACTTC. It encodes CTSSCGSPSGEQYF.

V usage is TRBV7-6 and J usage is TRBJ1-5, with D maybe TRBD1 (5 bases). The CDR3 covers 12 residues. Germline V gene data show CDR1 as SGHVS and CDR2 as FNYEAQ. With 4 bases removed from V and 10 bases from J, the gap between germline ends came to 11 bases. The CDR3 here is CASSYQGEPQHF. CDR3 bases: TGTGCCAGCAGCTACCAGGGTGAACCCCAGCATTTT.

The V gene is TRBV11-2, the J gene TRBJ2-1; TRBD2 matches 11 bases. This CDR3 is built from 17 residues. Germline values: CDR1 SGHAT, CDR2 FQNNGV. V was clipped by 5 bases and J by 1 base; unmatched bases: 7. The CDR3 sequence: CASSPGLAAESYNEQFF. CDR3 in DNA: TGTGCCAGCAGCCCGGGACTAGCGGCTGAGTCCTACAATGAGCAGTTCTTC. The complete variable domain, with remaining parts taken from reference TRBV11-2 and TRBJ2-1, reads EAGVAQSPRYKIIEKRQSVAFWCNPISGHATLYWYQQILGQGPKLLIQFQNNGVVDDSQLPKDRFSAERLKGVDSTLKIQPAKLEDSAVYLCASSPGLAAESYNEQFFGPGTRLTVL.

CDR3 nucleotides: TGTGCCAGCAGCCGGACAGGGGGCCAGCCCCAGCATTTT. Protein: CASSRTGGQPQHF. The chain joins TRBV14 to TRBJ1-5, with 11 nucleotides matching TRBD1. V dropped 4 bases and J dropped 7; count of bases not matched to a gene: 0. This CDR3 is 13 amino acids long. Germline CDR1 and CDR2: SGHDN and FVKESK.

This chain connects TRBV7-2 to TRBJ1-3; possible D gene TRBD1, 6 bases. The CDR3 runs to 17 residues. Trimming cost V 1 base and J 0 bases, with 13 bases left between them. The germline gives CDR1 SGHTA, CDR2 FQGNSA. The CDR3 is CASSLVSGQNSGNTIYF. For the CDR3, the DNA is TGTGCCAGCAGCTTAGTGTCCGGACAGAACTCTGGAAACACCATATATTTT. The whole variable domain, remainder taken from reference TRBV7-2 and TRBJ1-3, is GAGVSQSPSNKVTEKGKDVELRCDPISGHTALYWYRQSLGQGLEFLIYFQGNSAPDKSGLPSDRFSAERTGGSVSTLTIQRTQQEDSAVYLCASSLVSGQNSGNTIYFGEGSWLTVV.

This sequence joins TRBV15 and TRBJ2-5; TRBD1 matches 8 bases. CDR1 and CDR2 (germline): LNHNV, YYDKDF (reference sequence). CDR3 length: 15 amino acids. J gave up 2 bases and V 1 base, and 3 bases lay outside the gene matches. CDR3: CATSRADRGQETQYF. CDR3 DNA: TGTGCCACCAGCAGAGCCGACAGGGGTCAAGAGACCCAGTACTTC.

The V call is TRBV7-2, the J call TRBJ2-2; D is perhaps TRBD1 (6 bases). V gave up 4 bases and J gave up 0 bases, with 12 bases separating them. Per the germline V gene, CDR1 is SGHTA and CDR2 is FQGNSA. This CDR3 is built from 16 residues. CDR3 protein: CASSSRQASNTGELFF. CDR3 DNA sequence: TGTGCCAGCAGCTCGAGACAGGCCTCGAACACCGGGGAGCTGTTTTTT.

The CDR3 is CASSRGQKPGQRNEKLFF. The CDR3 bases are TGTGCCAGCAGCCGCGGACAAAAACCGGGACAGAGAAATGAAAAACTGTTTTTT. This chain links TRBV9 with TRBJ1-4; 7 bases fit TRBD1. The ends lost 4 bases at V and 5 bases at J; junction bases unmatched: 17. The germline V gene has CDR1 SGDLS and CDR2 YYNGEE. CDR3 length: 18 residues.

The chain uses TRBV28 and TRBJ2-7; the match to TRBD1 covers 8 bases. Germline lookup yields CDR1 MDHEN and CDR2 SYDVKM. Trimming took 6 bases from V and 3 from J; bases not matched to a gene: 7. The CDR3 runs 14 residues. The CDR3 region is CASSSGQGIYEQYF. The CDR3, as DNA: TGTGCCAGCAGCTCCGGACAGGGTATCTACGAGCAGTACTTC.